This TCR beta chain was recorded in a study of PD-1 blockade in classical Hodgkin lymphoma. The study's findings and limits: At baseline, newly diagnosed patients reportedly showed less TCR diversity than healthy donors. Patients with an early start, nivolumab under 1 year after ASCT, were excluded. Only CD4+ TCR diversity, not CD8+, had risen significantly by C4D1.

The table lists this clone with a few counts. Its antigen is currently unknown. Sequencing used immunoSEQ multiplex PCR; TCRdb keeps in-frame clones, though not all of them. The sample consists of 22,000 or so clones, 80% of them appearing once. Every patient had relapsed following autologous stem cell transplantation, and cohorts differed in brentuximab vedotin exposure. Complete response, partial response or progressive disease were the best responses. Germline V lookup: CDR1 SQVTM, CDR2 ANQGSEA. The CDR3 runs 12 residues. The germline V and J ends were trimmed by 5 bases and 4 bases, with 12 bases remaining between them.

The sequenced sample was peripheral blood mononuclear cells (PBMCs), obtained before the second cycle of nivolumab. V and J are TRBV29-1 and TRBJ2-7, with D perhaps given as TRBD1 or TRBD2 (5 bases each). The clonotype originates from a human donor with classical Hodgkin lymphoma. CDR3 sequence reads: CSVRDLRYEQYF. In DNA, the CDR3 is TGCAGCGTTAGGGACCTAAGGTACGAGCAGTACTTC.